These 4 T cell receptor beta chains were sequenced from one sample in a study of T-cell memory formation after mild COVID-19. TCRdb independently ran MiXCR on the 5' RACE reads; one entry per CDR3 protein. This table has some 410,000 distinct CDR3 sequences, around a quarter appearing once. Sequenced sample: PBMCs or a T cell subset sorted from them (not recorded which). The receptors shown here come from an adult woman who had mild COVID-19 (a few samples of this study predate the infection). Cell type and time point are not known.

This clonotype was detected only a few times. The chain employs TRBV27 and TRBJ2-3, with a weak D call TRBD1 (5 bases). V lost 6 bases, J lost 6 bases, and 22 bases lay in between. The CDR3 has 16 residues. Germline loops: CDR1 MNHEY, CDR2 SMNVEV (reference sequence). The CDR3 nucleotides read TGTGCCAGCAGCCCCAAGGGGCAGATTCGGAAGGATACGCAGTATTTT. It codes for CASSPKGQIRKDTQYF.

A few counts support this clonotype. This CDR3 is CATSDLGTDTQYF. The DNA for the CDR3 is TGTGCCACCAGTGATTTGGGCACAGATACGCAGTATTTT. This chain links TRBV24-1 with TRBJ2-3; D remains ambiguous. The CDR3 covers 13 residues. Looked up from germline, CDR1 is KGHDR and CDR2 is SFDVKD. Trimming took off 0 bases at V and 1 base at J, with 1 base between the two ends.

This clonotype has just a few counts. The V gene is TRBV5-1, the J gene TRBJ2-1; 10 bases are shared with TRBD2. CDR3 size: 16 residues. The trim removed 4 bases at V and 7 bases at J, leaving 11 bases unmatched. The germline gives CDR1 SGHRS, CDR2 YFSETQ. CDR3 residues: CASSPRGIAGGNEQFF. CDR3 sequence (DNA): TGCGCCAGCAGCCCACGGGGGATAGCGGGGGGAAATGAGCAGTTCTTC.

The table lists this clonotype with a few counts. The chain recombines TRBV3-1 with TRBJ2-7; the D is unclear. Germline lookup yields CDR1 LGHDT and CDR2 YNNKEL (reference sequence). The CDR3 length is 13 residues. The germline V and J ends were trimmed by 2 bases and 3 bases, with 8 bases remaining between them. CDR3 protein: CASSQHDGYEQYF. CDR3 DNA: TGTGCCAGCAGCCAACACGACGGCTACGAGCAGTACTTC.